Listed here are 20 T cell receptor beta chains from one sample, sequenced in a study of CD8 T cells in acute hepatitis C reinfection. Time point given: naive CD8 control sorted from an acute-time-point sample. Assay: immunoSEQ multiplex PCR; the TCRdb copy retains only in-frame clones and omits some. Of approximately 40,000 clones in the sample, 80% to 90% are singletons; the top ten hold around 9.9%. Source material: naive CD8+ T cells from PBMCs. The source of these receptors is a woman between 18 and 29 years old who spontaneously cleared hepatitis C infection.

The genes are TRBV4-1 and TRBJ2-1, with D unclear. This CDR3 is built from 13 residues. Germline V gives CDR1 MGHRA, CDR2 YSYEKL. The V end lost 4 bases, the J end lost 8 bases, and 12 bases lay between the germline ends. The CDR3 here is CASSRPPGYEQFF. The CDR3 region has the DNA TGCGCCAGCAGCCGCCCTCCCGGATATGAGCAGTTCTTC.

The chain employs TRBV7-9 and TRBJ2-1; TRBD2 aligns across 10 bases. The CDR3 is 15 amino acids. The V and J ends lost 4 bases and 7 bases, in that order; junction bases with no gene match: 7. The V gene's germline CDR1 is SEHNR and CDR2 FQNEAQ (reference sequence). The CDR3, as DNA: TGTGCCAGCAGCTCCCCGGGACTAGCGCCAAATGAGCAGTTCTTC. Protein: CASSSPGLAPNEQFF.

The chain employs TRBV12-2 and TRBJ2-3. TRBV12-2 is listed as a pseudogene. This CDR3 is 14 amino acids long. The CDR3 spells CARGWHKSTDTQYF. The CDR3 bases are TGTGCAAGAGGATGGCACAAAAGCACAGATACGCAGTATTTT.

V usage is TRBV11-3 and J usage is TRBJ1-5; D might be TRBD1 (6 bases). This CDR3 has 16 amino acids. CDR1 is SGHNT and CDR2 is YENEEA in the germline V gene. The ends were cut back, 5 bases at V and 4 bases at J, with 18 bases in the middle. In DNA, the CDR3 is TGTGCCAGCAGCCCTTGGGCTACAGGGACAAATCAGCCCCAGCATTTT. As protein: CASSPWATGTNQPQHF.

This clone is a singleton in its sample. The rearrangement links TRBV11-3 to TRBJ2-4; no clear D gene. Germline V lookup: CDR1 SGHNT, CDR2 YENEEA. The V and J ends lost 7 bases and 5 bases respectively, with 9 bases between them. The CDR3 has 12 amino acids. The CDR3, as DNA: TGTGCCAGCAAGGGCGCCGAAAACATTCAGTACTTC. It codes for CASKGAENIQYF.

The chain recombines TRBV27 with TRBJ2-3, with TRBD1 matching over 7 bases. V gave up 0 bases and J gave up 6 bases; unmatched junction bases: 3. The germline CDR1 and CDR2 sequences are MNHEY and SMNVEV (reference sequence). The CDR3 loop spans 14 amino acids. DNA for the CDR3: TGTGCCAGCAGTTTATCCGAGGGGGCGGATACGCAGTATTTT. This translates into CASSLSEGADTQYF.

CDR3 protein: CATSRGRQTYEQYF. The CDR3 bases are TGTGCCACCAGCAGAGGTAGACAAACCTACGAGCAGTACTTC. V is TRBV15 and J is TRBJ2-7; D is undetermined. This CDR3 is built from 14 residues. Germline loops: CDR1 LNHNV, CDR2 YYDKDF (reference sequence). The ends were cut back, 1 base at V and 2 bases at J, with 9 bases in the middle. Together with reference TRBV15 and TRBJ2-7, the CDR3 gives the full variable domain: DAMVIQNPRYQVTQFGKPVTLSCSQTLNHNVMYWYQQKSSQAPKLLFHYYDKDFNNEADTPDNFQSRRPNTSFCFLDIRSPGLGDTAMYLCATSRGRQTYEQYFGPGTRLTVT.

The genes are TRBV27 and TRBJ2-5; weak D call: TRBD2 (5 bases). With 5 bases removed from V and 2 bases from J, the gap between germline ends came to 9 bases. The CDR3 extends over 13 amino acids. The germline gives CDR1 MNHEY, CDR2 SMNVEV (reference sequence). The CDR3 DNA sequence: TGTGCCAGCAGTAGACGGACTCAAGAGACCCAGTACTTC. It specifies CASSRRTQETQYF.

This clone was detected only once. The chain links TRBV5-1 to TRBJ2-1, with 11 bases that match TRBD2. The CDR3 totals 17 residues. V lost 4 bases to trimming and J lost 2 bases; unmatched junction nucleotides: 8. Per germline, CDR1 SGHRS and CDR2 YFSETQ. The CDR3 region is CASSREELAGAYNEQFF. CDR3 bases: TGCGCCAGCAGCCGTGAAGAACTAGCGGGAGCCTACAATGAGCAGTTCTTC. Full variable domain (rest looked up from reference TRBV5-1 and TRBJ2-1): KAGVTQTPRYLIKTRGQQVTLSCSPISGHRSVSWYQQTPGQGLQFLFEYFSETQRNKGNFPGRFSGRQFSNSRSEMNVSTLELGDSALYLCASSREELAGAYNEQFFGPGTRLTVL.

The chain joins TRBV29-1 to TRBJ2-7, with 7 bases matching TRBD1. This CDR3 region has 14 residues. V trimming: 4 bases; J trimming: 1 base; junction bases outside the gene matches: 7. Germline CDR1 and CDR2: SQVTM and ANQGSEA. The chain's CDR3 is CSVVPGQESYEQYF. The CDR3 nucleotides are TGCAGCGTTGTACCCGGACAGGAGTCCTACGAGCAGTACTTC.

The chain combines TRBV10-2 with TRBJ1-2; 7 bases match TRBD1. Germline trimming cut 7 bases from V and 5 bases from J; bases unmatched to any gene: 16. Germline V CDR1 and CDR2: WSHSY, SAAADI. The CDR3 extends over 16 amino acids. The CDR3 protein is CASTGGIAGTAYGYTF. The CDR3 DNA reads TGCGCCAGCACCGGGGGGATAGCCGGGACAGCTTATGGCTACACCTTC.

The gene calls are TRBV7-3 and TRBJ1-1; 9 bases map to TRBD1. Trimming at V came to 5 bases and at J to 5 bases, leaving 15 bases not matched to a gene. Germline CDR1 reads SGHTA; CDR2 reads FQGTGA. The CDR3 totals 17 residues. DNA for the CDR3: TGTGCCAGCAGCCCAATCGCGGGGACAGGGCATACGACTGAAGCTTTCTTT. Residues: CASSPIAGTGHTTEAFF.

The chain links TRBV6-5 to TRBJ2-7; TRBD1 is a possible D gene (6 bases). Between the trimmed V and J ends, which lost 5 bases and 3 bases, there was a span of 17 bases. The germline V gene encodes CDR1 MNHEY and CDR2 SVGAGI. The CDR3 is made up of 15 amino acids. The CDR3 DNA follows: TGTGCCAGCAGTCACACAGGGAGTTTCGACTACGAGCAGTACTTC. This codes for CASSHTGSFDYEQYF.

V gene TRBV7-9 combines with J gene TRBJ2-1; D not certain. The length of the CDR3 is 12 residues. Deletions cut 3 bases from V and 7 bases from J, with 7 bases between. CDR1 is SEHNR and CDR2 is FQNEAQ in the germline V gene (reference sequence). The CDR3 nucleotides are TGTGCCAGCAGCTTCCTAGGGAATGAGCAGTTCTTC. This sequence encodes CASSFLGNEQFF.

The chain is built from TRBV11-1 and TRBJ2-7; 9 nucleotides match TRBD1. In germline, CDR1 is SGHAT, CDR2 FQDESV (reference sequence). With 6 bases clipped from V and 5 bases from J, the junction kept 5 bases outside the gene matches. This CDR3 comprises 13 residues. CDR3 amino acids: CASSHTGGHEQYF. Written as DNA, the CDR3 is TGTGCCAGCAGTCACACAGGGGGCCACGAGCAGTACTTC. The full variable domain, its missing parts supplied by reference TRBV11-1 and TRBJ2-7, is EAEVAQSPRYKITEKSQAVAFWCDPISGHATLYWYRQILGQGPELLVQFQDESVVDDSQLPKDRFSAERLKGVDSTLKIQPAELGDSAMYLCASSHTGGHEQYFGPGTRLTVT.

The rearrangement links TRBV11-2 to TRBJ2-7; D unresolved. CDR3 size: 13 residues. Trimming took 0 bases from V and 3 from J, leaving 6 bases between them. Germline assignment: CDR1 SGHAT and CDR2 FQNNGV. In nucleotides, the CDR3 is TGTGCCAGCAGCTTAGATTGGCTCTACGAGCAGTACTTC. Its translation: CASSLDWLYEQYF.

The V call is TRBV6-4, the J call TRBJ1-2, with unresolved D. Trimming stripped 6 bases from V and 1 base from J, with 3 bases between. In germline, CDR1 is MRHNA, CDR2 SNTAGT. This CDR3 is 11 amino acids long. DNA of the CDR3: TGTGCCAGCAGGGGTAACTATGGCTACACCTTC. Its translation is CASRGNYGYTF.

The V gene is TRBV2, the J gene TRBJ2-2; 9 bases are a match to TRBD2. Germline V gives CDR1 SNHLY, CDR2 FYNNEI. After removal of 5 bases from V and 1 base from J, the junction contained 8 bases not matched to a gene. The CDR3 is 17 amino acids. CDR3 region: CASSNLRTSENTGELFF. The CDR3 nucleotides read TGTGCCAGCAGTAACCTTCGGACTAGCGAGAACACCGGGGAGCTGTTTTTT.

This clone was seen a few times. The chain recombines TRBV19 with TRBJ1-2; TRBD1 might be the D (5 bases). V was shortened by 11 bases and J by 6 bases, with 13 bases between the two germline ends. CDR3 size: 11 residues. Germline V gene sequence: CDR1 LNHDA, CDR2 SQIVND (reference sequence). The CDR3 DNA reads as TGTGCCTCCTCCGGGGGAGATGGCTACACCTTC. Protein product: CASSGGDGYTF.

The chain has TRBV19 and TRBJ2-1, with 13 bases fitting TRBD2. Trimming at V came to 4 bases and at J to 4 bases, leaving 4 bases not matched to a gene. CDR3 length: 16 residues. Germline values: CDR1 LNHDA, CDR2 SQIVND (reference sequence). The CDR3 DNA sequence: TGTGCCAGTAGTAGCCGGACTAGCGGGAGATACAATGAGCAGTTCTTC. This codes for CASSSRTSGRYNEQFF.